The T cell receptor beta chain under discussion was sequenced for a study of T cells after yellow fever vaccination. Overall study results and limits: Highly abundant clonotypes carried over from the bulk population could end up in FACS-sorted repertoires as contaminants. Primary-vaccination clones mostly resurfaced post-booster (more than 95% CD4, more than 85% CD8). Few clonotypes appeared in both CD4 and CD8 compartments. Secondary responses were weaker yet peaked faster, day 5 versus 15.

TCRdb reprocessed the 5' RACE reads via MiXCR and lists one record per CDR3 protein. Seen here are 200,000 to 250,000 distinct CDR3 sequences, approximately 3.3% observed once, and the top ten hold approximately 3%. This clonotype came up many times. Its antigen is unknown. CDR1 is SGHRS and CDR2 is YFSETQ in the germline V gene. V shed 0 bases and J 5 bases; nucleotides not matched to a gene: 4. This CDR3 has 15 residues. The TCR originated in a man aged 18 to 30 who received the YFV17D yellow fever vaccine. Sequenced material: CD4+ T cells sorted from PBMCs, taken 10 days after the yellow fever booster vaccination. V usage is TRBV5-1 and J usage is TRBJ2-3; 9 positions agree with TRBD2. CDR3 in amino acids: CASSLDSGGLDTQYF. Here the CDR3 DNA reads TGCGCCAGCAGCTTGGATAGCGGGGGCTTAGATACGCAGTATTTT.